The 20 T cell receptor beta chains below were found in one sample sequenced in a study of OX40 agonist ivuxolimab in advanced cancers. Measured with immunoSEQ multiplex PCR; TCRdb has only the in-frame clones, and not every one. The repertoire includes tens of thousands of clones, roughly 88% of them detected once, and 0.25% to 0.35% sits in the top ten. The sequences come from CD4+ or CD8+ T cells sorted from blood, collected in a trial of the OX40 agonist ivuxolimab. Receptors were obtained from an adult with an advanced solid tumor such as melanoma, head and neck, liver or kidney cancer.

The rearrangement links TRBV29-1 to TRBJ2-5, with D perhaps TRBD1 (6 bases). Looked up from germline, CDR1 is SQVTM and CDR2 is ANQGSEA. The CDR3 loop spans 13 amino acids. Trimming pared 4 bases from V and 4 bases from J, leaving 13 bases between. The CDR3 region is CSVVGQLLETQYF. DNA for the CDR3: TGCAGCGTTGTCGGACAGCTGCTAGAGACCCAGTACTTC.

This chain links TRBV7-6 with TRBJ2-3, with D hard to call. With 1 base removed from V and 0 bases from J, the gap between germline ends came to 5 bases. The CDR3 has 14 amino acids. The germline V gene has CDR1 SGHVS and CDR2 FNYEAQ. In DNA form, the CDR3 reads TGTGCCAGCAGCTTAGTTGGGAGCACAGATACGCAGTATTTT. Protein sequence: CASSLVGSTDTQYF.

The J gene is TRBJ2-7, the V gene TRBV2, with TRBD1 matching 7 bases. Germline V gives CDR1 SNHLY, CDR2 FYNNEI. The trim removed 2 bases at V and 2 bases at J, leaving 3 bases unmatched. The CDR3 has 14 residues. The CDR3 DNA reads as TGTGCCAGCAGTGAACAGGGGGAAACCTACGAGCAGTACTTC. This translates into CASSEQGETYEQYF.

The chain carries TRBV6-5 and TRBJ2-7, with D perhaps matching TRBD1 (7 bases). V dropped 6 bases and J dropped 3 bases, with 18 bases sitting between them. The CDR3 totals 15 residues. Looked up from germline, CDR1 is MNHEY and CDR2 is SVGAGI. The CDR3 protein is CASSPRRGTVYEQYF. The DNA of the CDR3 is TGTGCCAGCAGCCCCCGGAGGGGGACAGTCTACGAGCAGTACTTC.

As concerns this clone: Other DNA sequences in the same sample also yield this CDR3. The chain carries TRBV5-4 and TRBJ2-2; a weak D match, TRBD1 (5 bases). The germline V and J ends were trimmed by 0 bases and 6 bases, with 6 bases remaining between them. Germline V gene data show CDR1 as SGHNT and CDR2 as YYREEE (reference sequence). The CDR3 runs to 13 residues. CDR3 loop: CASSLAGPGELFF. Here the CDR3 DNA reads TGTGCCAGCAGCTTGGCAGGGCCCGGGGAGCTGTTTTTT.

The chain has TRBV12-2 and TRBJ2-7; the DNA was not used to check the table's D call, TRBD2. TRBV12-2 is a documented pseudogene. This CDR3 has 16 amino acids. The CDR3: CASRSLLAGVRYEQYF. In nucleotides, the CDR3 is TGTGCAAGTCGCTCCTTACTAGCGGGAGTACGATACGAGCAGTACTTC.

The rearrangement uses TRBV7-3 and TRBJ2-3; D gene unclear. V lost 0 bases and J lost 6, with 7 bases in between. Germline-derived CDR1 and CDR2 are SGHTA and FQGTGA. This CDR3 contains 13 residues. The CDR3 nucleotides read TGTGCCAGCAGCTTAACTCTGCGGGATACGCAGTATTTT. It is translated as CASSLTLRDTQYF.

The chain recombines TRBV7-2 with TRBJ2-1; D remains unclear. Trimming cost V 5 bases and J 4 bases, with 12 bases left between them. Per germline, CDR1 SGHTA and CDR2 FQGNSA. The CDR3 runs to 14 residues. CDR3 protein: CASSRAKMYNEQFF. CDR3 nucleotide sequence: TGTGCCAGCAGCAGAGCTAAAATGTACAATGAGCAGTTCTTC.

J is TRBJ1-1 and V is TRBV5-1; 8 bases fit TRBD1. The J segment lost 5 bases and the V segment lost 4 bases, leaving 10 bases of the junction unmatched. The CDR3 contains 15 residues. Germline CDR1 and CDR2: SGHRS and YFSETQ. CDR3 sequence: CASSVTGQGETEAFF. CDR3 in DNA: TGCGCCAGCAGCGTGACCGGACAGGGCGAGACTGAAGCTTTCTTT.

The chain has TRBV29-1 and TRBJ1-1, with D maybe TRBD1 (5 bases). There are 13 residues in the CDR3. Germline V gene data show CDR1 as SQVTM and CDR2 as ANQGSEA. CDR3 sequence: CSNRDRDGSEAFF. CDR3 DNA sequence: TGCAGTAACCGGGACCGGGATGGGAGCGAAGCTTTCTTT.

This chain uses TRBV28 with TRBJ2-3; D might be TRBD2 (6 bases). Germline V CDR1 and CDR2: MDHEN, SYDVKM. This CDR3 has 15 residues. Trimming removed 4 bases from V and 3 bases from J, with 14 bases in between. The CDR3 reads CASSSPGGDTDTQYF. For the CDR3, the DNA is TGTGCCAGCAGTTCACCGGGCGGGGATACAGATACGCAGTATTTT.

This clone was seen only once. CDR3 residues: CASSTGWGQPQHF. CDR3 nucleotide sequence: TGTGCCAGCAGCACCGGGTGGGGACAGCCCCAGCATTTT. The V call is TRBV27, the J call TRBJ1-5; D remains ambiguous. Germline CDR1 MNHEY, CDR2 SMNVEV (reference sequence). V lost 6 bases and J lost 7, with 13 bases in between. The CDR3 has 13 amino acids.

The gene calls are TRBV30 and TRBJ2-5; 7 bases line up with TRBD2. The CDR3 runs to 12 residues. Germline lookup yields CDR1 GTSNPN and CDR2 SVGIG (reference sequence). V lost 5 bases, J lost 9 bases, and 9 bases stayed unmatched. The DNA of the CDR3 is TGTGCCTGGGCCTTACCGGGGAGGGCCCAGTACTTC. Translation: CAWALPGRAQYF. Full variable domain (missing parts from reference TRBV30 and TRBJ2-5): SQTIHQWPATLVQPVGSPLSLECTVEGTSNPNLYWYRQAAGRGLQLLFYSVGIGQISSEVPQNLSASRPQDRQFILSSKKLLLSDSGFYLCAWALPGRAQYFGPGTRLLVL.

This clone was seen a single time. This sequence joins TRBV20-1 and TRBJ2-7; unclear D gene. Germline V lookup: CDR1 DFQATT, CDR2 SNEGSKA (reference sequence). The CDR3 runs to 11 residues. The V end was cut by 1 base, the J end by 2 bases, with 3 bases between. The CDR3 bases are TGCAGTGCTAGAGGGGCCTACGAGCAGTACTTC. Protein: CSARGAYEQYF.

This clone was detected only once. This chain links TRBV5-6 with TRBJ2-7; the match to TRBD1 covers 7 bases. V lost 0 bases and J lost 11; bases outside the gene matches: 5. CDR3 length: 12 residues. The V gene's germline CDR1 is SGHDT and CDR2 YYEEEE. CDR3 sequence (DNA): TGTGCCAGCAGCTTGGTACAGGGGATGGAGTACTTC. It is translated as CASSLVQGMEYF.

This clone was seen only a few times. The chain carries TRBV18 and TRBJ2-7; TRBD1 agrees at 8 bases. The germline V gene has CDR1 KGHSH and CDR2 LQKENI. The length of the CDR3 is 14 residues. After removal of 5 bases from V and 7 bases from J, the junction contained 10 bases not matched to a gene. The CDR3 region has the DNA TGTGCCAGCTCAGGACGGACAGGGCGAGGAGAGCAGTACTTC. Encoded protein: CASSGRTGRGEQYF.

The CDR3 protein is CASSLRKGVQNTEAFF. CDR3 DNA: TGTGCCAGCAGCTTGCGTAAGGGGGTTCAGAACACTGAAGCTTTCTTT. This sequence joins TRBV5-6 and TRBJ1-1, with D possibly matching TRBD1 (6 bases). Germline V gene data show CDR1 as SGHDT and CDR2 as YYEEEE. The length of the CDR3 is 16 residues. Trimming left V 1 base short and J 1 base short, with 14 bases between.

The chain is built from TRBV6-6 and TRBJ1-6; D is unclear. Per the germline V gene, CDR1 is MNHNY and CDR2 is SVGAGI (reference sequence). The CDR3 is 11 residues long. Trimming removed 8 bases from V and 6 bases from J, with 5 bases in between. The CDR3 region has the DNA TGTGCCAGCCATGCTAATTCACCCCTCCACTTT. Its translation is CASHANSPLHF.

The chain is built from TRBV6-5 and TRBJ2-7, with D perhaps matching TRBD1 (6 bases). Between the trimmed V and J ends, which lost 6 bases and 0 bases, there was a span of 12 bases. CDR1 is MNHEY and CDR2 is SVGAGI in the germline V gene. This CDR3 has 14 amino acids. CDR3 residues: CASSDRWSSYEQYF. DNA for the CDR3: TGTGCCAGCAGCGACAGGTGGTCCTCCTACGAGCAGTACTTC.

The chain combines TRBV5-1 with TRBJ1-1; D is unclear. Germline V lookup: CDR1 SGHRS, CDR2 YFSETQ. The CDR3 extends over 15 amino acids. Trimming pared 2 bases from V and 4 bases from J, leaving 15 bases between. In DNA, the CDR3 is TGCGCCAGCAGCTTTGAGTGGGGTTCGGGCACTGAAGCTTTCTTT. It yields the protein CASSFEWGSGTEAFF. The complete variable domain, with remaining parts taken from reference TRBV5-1 and TRBJ1-1, reads KAGVTQTPRYLIKTRGQQVTLSCSPISGHRSVSWYQQTPGQGLQFLFEYFSETQRNKGNFPGRFSGRQFSNSRSEMNVSTLELGDSALYLCASSFEWGSGTEAFFGQGTRLTVV.